The source of this T cell receptor (beta chain) is a study of T cell responses to AZD1222 COVID-19 vaccine. The overall study: Second-dose groups at about 4 or about 12 weeks were pooled.

This clone was observed once. Antigen: not known. Profiled with immunoSEQ multiplex PCR; TCRdb holds only in-frame clones, not every one. The data contain 160,000 or so clones, more than 90% of them singletons. The CDR3 loop spans 13 amino acids. V lost 6 bases and J 0 bases, leaving 9 bases between the germline ends. The germline V gene has CDR1 WSHSY and CDR2 SAAADI. Study conclusions and caveats: The study found vaccine-associated CD4 TCRs spanning spike, dominant at 160-218 and 743-854. Donors were mostly white British, more females; clonal diversity possibly underestimated. Sampled repertoires all dated from after the peak T cell response.

The TCR was taken from an adult in good health. Sequenced here: peripheral blood, sampled on day 0 of AZD1222 vaccination. V usage is TRBV10-2 and J usage is TRBJ2-7; TRBD2 is a possible D gene (6 bases). CDR3 amino acids: CASRVGGSYEQYF. CDR3 in DNA: TGCGCCAGCAGGGTGGGGGGCTCCTACGAGCAGTACTTC.